Given below is one TCR beta chain in context. This specimen includes other DNA sequences encoding the same CDR3. These data originate in a study of shared clonotypes between healthy human individuals. CD45RO negativity and positive selection for CCR7 defined naive CD8 cells, a population that excluded terminally differentiated effector memory CD45RA+ cells. The table came from immunoSEQ multiplex PCR; TCRdb's copy has only in-frame clones and leaves some out. This sample has about 1.9 million clones; around 93% occur once, and the top ten carry approximately 1.7%. The sequence was collected from a young man in good health. Some clones in this sample may be carry-over from other donors' samples. Sequencing was carried out using naive CD8+ T cells from PBMCs.

In nucleotides, the CDR3 is TGTGCCAGCAGCCTGACAGGAACCTACGAGCAGTACTTC. It encodes CASSLTGTYEQYF. The chain couples TRBV27 to TRBJ2-7; TRBD1 is a possible D gene (6 bases). The V gene lost 6 bases and the J gene lost 2 bases, with 11 bases spanning the gap. Per germline, CDR1 MNHEY and CDR2 SMNVEV (reference sequence). There are 13 residues in the CDR3.